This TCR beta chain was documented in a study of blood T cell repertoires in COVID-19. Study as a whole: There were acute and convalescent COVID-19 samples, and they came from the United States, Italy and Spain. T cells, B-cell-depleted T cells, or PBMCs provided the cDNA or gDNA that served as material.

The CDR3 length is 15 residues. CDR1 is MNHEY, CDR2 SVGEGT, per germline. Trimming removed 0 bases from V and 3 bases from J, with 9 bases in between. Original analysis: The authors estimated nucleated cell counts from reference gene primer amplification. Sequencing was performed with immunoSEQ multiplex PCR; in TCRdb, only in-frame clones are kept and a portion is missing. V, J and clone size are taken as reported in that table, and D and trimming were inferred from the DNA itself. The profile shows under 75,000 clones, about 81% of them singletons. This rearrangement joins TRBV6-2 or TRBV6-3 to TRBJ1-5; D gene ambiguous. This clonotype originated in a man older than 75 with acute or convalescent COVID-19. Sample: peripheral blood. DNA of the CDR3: TGTGCCAGCAGTTACTCGGGGAGGAACAATCAGCCCCAGCATTTT. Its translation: CASSYSGRNNQPQHF.